These 14 T cell receptor beta chains were sequenced from one sample in a study of glioma-infiltrating T cells after dendritic cell vaccination. Specified time point: after dendritic cell vaccination, including at tumor progression/relapse. Profiled with immunoSEQ multiplex PCR; TCRdb holds only in-frame clones, not every one. This sample yields some 90,000 clones, of which 70% to 90% are seen a single time; around 2.2% belongs to the top ten. The source material was blood, sampled after dendritic cell vaccination. These receptors all come from a human donor with glioblastoma.

V gene TRBV2 combines with J gene TRBJ2-7; TRBD1 matches 8 bases. The trim removed 1 base at V and 7 bases at J, leaving 9 bases unmatched. From germline, CDR1 is SNHLY and CDR2 FYNNEI. The CDR3 spans 15 residues. CDR3 sequence reads: CASSEGWQGAGEQYF. CDR3 DNA sequence: TGTGCCAGCAGTGAAGGGTGGCAGGGGGCGGGGGAGCAGTACTTC.

V is TRBV18 and J is TRBJ1-1; 10 positions match TRBD1. This CDR3 has 16 residues. Germline CDR1 is KGHSH and CDR2 is LQKENI. V lost 4 bases and J lost 4; bases outside the gene matches: 9. CDR3 loop: CASSLGQGVRITEAFF. In DNA form, the CDR3 reads TGTGCCAGCTCACTTGGACAGGGGGTTCGTATCACTGAAGCTTTCTTT.

The chain uses TRBV10-3 and TRBJ1-1; TRBD1 matches 10 bases. The junction had 1 base not matched to a gene; V was cut back by 2 bases and J by 7 bases. This CDR3 region has 13 residues. The germline V gene has CDR1 ENHRY and CDR2 SYGVKD. DNA for the CDR3: TGTGCCATCAGTGAGGGGGACAGGGGTGAAGCTTTCTTT. It is translated as CAISEGDRGEAFF.

The J gene is TRBJ1-4, the V gene TRBV19; D is possibly TRBD1 (5 bases). Germline loops: CDR1 LNHDA, CDR2 SQIVND (reference sequence). V gave up 8 bases and J gave up 0 bases, with 10 bases separating them. The CDR3 runs 14 residues. The CDR3 protein is CASGSTATNEKLFF. As DNA, the CDR3 is TGTGCCAGTGGGTCGACAGCAACTAATGAAAAACTGTTTTTT.

The V call is TRBV4-1, the J call TRBJ2-7, with D perhaps matching TRBD2 (5 bases). In germline, CDR1 is MGHRA, CDR2 YSYEKL. There are 17 residues in the CDR3. The V end was cut by 0 bases, the J end by 0 bases, with 15 bases between. The CDR3 loop is CASSQERSGLGSYEQYV. The CDR3 nucleotides read TGCGCCAGCAGCCAAGAGCGCTCGGGGTTAGGCTCCTACGAGCAGTACGTC.

Only one count was recorded for this clone. The chain joins TRBV7-6 to TRBJ2-1; D unresolved. V lost 1 base to trimming and J lost 7 bases, with 8 bases between them. CDR3 length: 13 residues. Germline V gene data show CDR1 as SGHVS and CDR2 as FNYEAQ. The DNA for the CDR3 is TGTGCCAGCAGCTTAGTAGTGAGGAATGAGCAGTTCTTC. It yields the protein CASSLVVRNEQFF. Full variable domain (remainder filled in from reference TRBV7-6 and TRBJ2-1): GAGVSQSPRYKVTKRGQDVALRCDPISGHVSLYWYRQALGQGPEFLTYFNYEAQQDKSGLPNDRFSAERPEGSISTLTIQRTEQRDSAMYRCASSLVVRNEQFFGPGTRLTVL.

This clone was detected only a few times. The chain joins TRBV5-1 to TRBJ2-7; TRBD1 is a possible D gene (5 bases). Trimming took off 0 bases at V and 5 bases at J, with 12 bases between the two ends. The CDR3 has 14 amino acids. Germline lookup yields CDR1 SGHRS and CDR2 YFSETQ. CDR3 in amino acids: CASSLAGQQNEQYF. As DNA, the CDR3 is TGCGCCAGCAGCTTGGCCGGACAACAAAACGAGCAGTACTTC.

The gene calls are TRBV30 and TRBJ2-5; 12 bases agree with TRBD2. V was pared by 2 bases and J by 2 bases, with 9 bases of the junction left unmatched. The germline CDR1 and CDR2 sequences are GTSNPN and SVGIG (reference sequence). This CDR3 is built from 17 residues. The CDR3 DNA follows: TGTGCCTGGAGTCCAACCCTCGGACTAGCGGGGCAAGAGACCCAGTACTTC. This encodes CAWSPTLGLAGQETQYF. The variable domain in full, with the rest retrieved from reference TRBV30 and TRBJ2-5, is SQTIHQWPATLVQPVGSPLSLECTVEGTSNPNLYWYRQAAGRGLQLLFYSVGIGQISSEVPQNLSASRPQDRQFILSSKKLLLSDSGFYLCAWSPTLGLAGQETQYFGPGTRLLVL.

This chain joins TRBV12-5 and TRBJ2-1, with 7 bases fitting TRBD2. J lost 4 bases, V lost 2 bases, and 11 bases had no gene match. The CDR3 totals 17 residues. The V gene's germline CDR1 is LGHNT and CDR2 FRNRAP. The CDR3 bases are TGTGCTAGTGGTTTGACGCGGATGGGGGGACTATACAATGAGCAGTTCTTC. Its translation: CASGLTRMGGLYNEQFF.

This clone was recorded a few times. This sequence joins TRBV21-1 and TRBJ1-5; TRBD1 was called by the table and not checked on the DNA. TRBV21-1 represents a pseudogene. The CDR3 runs to 13 residues. CDR3 amino acids: CASSKGLNQPQHF. In DNA form, the CDR3 reads TGTGCCAGCAGCAAAGGGCTGAATCAGCCCCAGCATTTT.

V usage is TRBV9 and J usage is TRBJ2-3; 13 nucleotides agree with TRBD2. CDR1 SGDLS and CDR2 YYNGEE come from the germline V gene. The CDR3 runs to 15 residues. Unmatched junction bases numbered 9, after V lost 3 bases and J lost 11 bases. CDR3 nucleotides: TGTGCCAGCAGCGGTACTAGCGGGGGGGCCATTAAGCAGTATTTT. Amino acids: CASSGTSGGAIKQYF.

The chain couples TRBV25-1 to TRBJ2-7, with 10 bases aligning to TRBD1. The CDR3 has 17 amino acids. Germline trimming cut 3 bases from V and 2 bases from J; bases unmatched to any gene: 10. In germline, CDR1 is MGHDK, CDR2 SYGVNS. The CDR3 loop reads CASSDFLVGTGAYEQYF. CDR3 sequence (DNA): TGTGCCAGCAGTGATTTCCTTGTTGGGACAGGGGCCTACGAGCAGTACTTC.

The chain has TRBV30 and TRBJ2-2; TRBD2 might be the D (5 bases). Germline CDR1 reads GTSNPN; CDR2 reads SVGIG (reference sequence). Trimming took off 0 bases at V and 6 bases at J, with 20 bases between the two ends. There are 17 residues in the CDR3. CDR3 region: CAWSVRIWGVGAGELFF. DNA for the CDR3: TGTGCCTGGAGTGTACGAATATGGGGAGTTGGCGCCGGGGAGCTGTTTTTT.

There are a few counts of this clone. The V and J genes are TRBV6-5 and TRBJ2-7; TRBD1 matches at 7 bases. The CDR3 has 13 amino acids. The V and J ends lost 5 bases and 5 bases, in that order; junction bases with no gene match: 6. CDR1 and CDR2 from the germline V gene are MNHEY and SVGAGI. CDR3 protein: CASSEDRADEQYV. The CDR3 region has the DNA TGTGCCAGCAGTGAAGACAGGGCGGACGAGCAGTACGTC.